The 24 T cell receptor beta chains listed next were all sequenced from one sample in a study of blood T cell repertoires in COVID-19. Here immunoSEQ multiplex PCR was the method, and the copy in TCRdb shows in-frame clones only, minus some. Of around 100,000 clones listed, roughly four fifths are singletons. Sample: peripheral blood. The source is a human donor in a cohort sampled during active COVID-19.

The chain is built from TRBV6-5 and TRBJ2-7; tentative D call: TRBD2 (6 bases). The CDR3 consists of 14 residues. Germline assignment: CDR1 MNHEY and CDR2 SVGAGI. Trimming took off 8 bases at V and 0 bases at J, with 14 bases between the two ends. CDR3: CASDVDGGSYEQYF. CDR3 nucleotide sequence: TGTGCCAGCGACGTGGACGGGGGCTCCTACGAGCAGTACTTC.

The chain employs TRBV7-8 and TRBJ2-7; D is uncertain. The germline V gene encodes CDR1 SGHVS and CDR2 FQNEAQ. With 0 bases removed from V and 5 bases from J, the gap between germline ends came to 11 bases. This CDR3 is 14 amino acids long. CDR3 sequence: CASSLANRGDEQYF. The DNA for the CDR3 is TGTGCCAGCAGCTTAGCGAACCGAGGCGACGAGCAGTACTTC.

The CDR3 bases are TGTGCCAGCAGCCTTGGGACTAGCGGGGTGTACAATGAGCAGTTCTTC. This codes for CASSLGTSGVYNEQFF. The V call is TRBV7-8, the J call TRBJ2-1; 13 bases fit TRBD2. J lost 4 bases, V lost 5 bases, and 5 bases had no gene match. Germline V lookup: CDR1 SGHVS, CDR2 FQNEAQ. The CDR3 spans 16 residues.

V and J are TRBV6-2 or TRBV6-3 and TRBJ2-4; TRBD2 aligns across 8 bases. CDR3 length: 16 residues. The J segment lost 5 bases and the V segment lost 6 bases, leaving 12 bases of the junction unmatched. Per germline, CDR1 MNHEY and CDR2 SVGEGT. The CDR3 region is CASSPFRAGGQNIQYF. DNA for the CDR3: TGTGCCAGCAGCCCCTTCCGGGCGGGGGGCCAAAACATTCAGTACTTC.

The chain is built from TRBV6-6 and TRBJ2-1; 10 bases line up with TRBD2. Trimming at V came to 8 bases and at J to 9 bases, leaving 13 bases not matched to a gene. The V gene's germline CDR1 is MNHNY and CDR2 SVGAGI (reference sequence). This CDR3 spans 15 amino acids. CDR3 residues: CASRRGSGRMGEQFF. CDR3 nucleotides: TGTGCCAGCCGGAGGGGTAGCGGGAGGATGGGTGAGCAGTTCTTC.

The chain joins TRBV11-3 to TRBJ2-5; D is perhaps TRBD2 (6 bases). The CDR3 covers 13 residues. CDR1 and CDR2 (germline): SGHNT, YENEEA. Trimming took 8 bases from V and 9 from J, leaving 19 bases between them. The CDR3 sequence: CASRQGPSGAQYF. The CDR3 DNA is TGTGCCAGCCGCCAGGGTCCCTCGGGGGCCCAGTACTTC.

CDR3 DNA sequence: TGTGCCAGCAGTAGGAACCGGGACAAGGCTGAAGCTTTCTTT. Its translation: CASSRNRDKAEAFF. V gene TRBV6-2 or TRBV6-3 combines with J gene TRBJ1-1, with a possible D match to TRBD1 (6 bases). V was shortened by 5 bases and J by 6 bases, with 16 bases between the two germline ends. Germline V gives CDR1 MNHEY, CDR2 SVGEGT. The CDR3 runs 14 residues.

The V gene is TRBV29-1, the J gene TRBJ2-7; unclear D gene. Between the trimmed V and J ends, which lost 3 bases and 7 bases, there was a span of 13 bases. The germline V gene encodes CDR1 SQVTM and CDR2 ANQGSEA. The CDR3 sequence is 12 residues long. The CDR3: CSVEVLPEEQYF. The CDR3 region has the DNA TGCAGCGTTGAGGTCCTTCCAGAAGAGCAGTACTTC.

The V gene is TRBV6-4, the J gene TRBJ1-1; TRBD1 is a possible D gene (6 bases). The CDR3 consists of 14 residues. Germline loops: CDR1 MRHNA, CDR2 SNTAGT. V was shortened by 6 bases and J by 3 bases, with 14 bases between the two germline ends. DNA for the CDR3: TGTGCCAGCAGAATGGGGGGGCCGGACACTGAAGCTTTCTTT. This codes for CASRMGGPDTEAFF.

This clone was seen a handful of times. This rearrangement joins TRBV10-3 to TRBJ2-7; tentative D call: TRBD2 (6 bases). Germline loops: CDR1 ENHRY, CDR2 SYGVKD. V was shortened by 11 bases and J by 0 bases, with 29 bases between the two germline ends. The CDR3 loop spans 18 amino acids. CDR3 loop: CAASQNPLTSRSSYEQYF. The CDR3 DNA follows: TGTGCCGCCTCACAGAACCCACTAACTAGCCGGAGCTCCTACGAGCAGTACTTC.

This chain links TRBV18 with TRBJ1-4, with 12 bases that match TRBD1. V gave up 1 base and J gave up 12 bases; unmatched junction bases: 6. Per germline, CDR1 KGHSH and CDR2 LQKENI. The CDR3 length is 15 residues. This CDR3 reads CASSPLGQGAVELFF. In nucleotides, the CDR3 is TGTGCCAGCTCACCACTGGGACAGGGGGCGGTGGAACTGTTTTTT.

The genes are TRBV4-1 and TRBJ2-7; 7 bases are a match to TRBD1. Looked up from germline, CDR1 is MGHRA and CDR2 is YSYEKL. The trim removed 1 base at V and 3 bases at J, leaving 9 bases unmatched. The CDR3 is 16 amino acids. The DNA for the CDR3 is TGCGCCAGCAGCCAAGGCAGGACAGGTGCATTCTACGAGCAGTACTTC. The encoded protein is CASSQGRTGAFYEQYF.

The V and J genes are TRBV5-6 and TRBJ1-2, with D possibly matching TRBD1 (6 bases). This CDR3 spans 15 amino acids. V was shortened by 4 bases and J by 2 bases, with 15 bases between the two germline ends. Germline CDR1 is SGHDT and CDR2 is YYEEEE. For the CDR3, the DNA is TGTGCCAGCAGCCCCATGGGTGGACAGAACTATGGCTACACCTTC. Protein sequence: CASSPMGGQNYGYTF.

This chain connects TRBV7-9 to TRBJ1-4; 7 nucleotides match TRBD1. V was pared by 4 bases and J by 4 bases, with 6 bases of the junction left unmatched. The CDR3 totals 15 residues. Per germline, CDR1 SEHNR and CDR2 FQNEAQ (reference sequence). The CDR3 nucleotides are TGTGCCAGCAGCTCACTAGACAGGGTTAATGAAAAACTGTTTTTT. Its protein product is CASSSLDRVNEKLFF. Variable domain in full (rest from reference TRBV7-9 and TRBJ1-4): DTGVSQNPRHKITKRGQNVTFRCDPISEHNRLYWYRQTLGQGPEFLTYFQNEAQLEKSRLLSDRFSAERPKGSFSTLEIQRTEQGDSAMYLCASSSLDRVNEKLFFGSGTQLSVL.

In its sample, this clone was seen many times. V and J are TRBV4-3 and TRBJ2-7, with a possible D match to TRBD2 (5 bases). Germline CDR1 and CDR2: LGHNA and YSLEER. This CDR3 comprises 14 residues. V dropped 0 bases and J dropped 6 bases, with 12 bases sitting between them. The CDR3 DNA is TGCGCCAGCAGCCAAGACATGGGCCGGGGCGAGCAGTACTTC. Translated: CASSQDMGRGEQYF.

This clone was observed a few times. The chain combines TRBV28 with TRBJ1-2; 9 positions match TRBD1. The CDR3 is 13 residues long. The V and J ends lost 3 bases and 6 bases, in that order; junction bases with no gene match: 2. CDR1 and CDR2 (germline): MDHEN, SYDVKM. As DNA, the CDR3 is TGTGCCAGCAGTTTGGGGACAGGGAATGGCTACACCTTC. Its protein is CASSLGTGNGYTF.

The V call is TRBV3-1 (or the pseudogene TRBV3-2), the J call TRBJ2-3; 12 nucleotides agree with TRBD2. Trimming removed 4 bases from V and 2 bases from J; junction bases left unmatched: 4. Germline-derived CDR1 and CDR2 are LGHDT and YNNKEL (reference sequence). The CDR3 has 16 residues. In DNA form, the CDR3 reads TGTGCCAGCAGCCGACTAGCGGGGGCCCTCACAGATACGCAGTATTTT. Translation: CASSRLAGALTDTQYF.

This clone has a single count. V and J are TRBV5-1 and TRBJ2-3; 9 bases match TRBD2. This CDR3 has 18 residues. Germline V gives CDR1 SGHRS, CDR2 YFSETQ. V was clipped by 0 bases and J by 1 base; unmatched bases: 9. CDR3 bases: TGCGCCAGCAGCTTGGGGCTAGCGGGAACCAGGGGCACAGATACGCAGTATTTT. Amino acid sequence: CASSLGLAGTRGTDTQYF. The full variable domain, rest sourced from reference TRBV5-1 and TRBJ2-3, is KAGVTQTPRYLIKTRGQQVTLSCSPISGHRSVSWYQQTPGQGLQFLFEYFSETQRNKGNFPGRFSGRQFSNSRSEMNVSTLELGDSALYLCASSLGLAGTRGTDTQYFGPGTRLTVL.

The genes are TRBV5-5 and TRBJ2-5; 15 bases fit TRBD2. The junction had 6 bases not matched to a gene; V was cut back by 4 bases and J by 2 bases. The CDR3 contains 17 residues. The germline V gene encodes CDR1 SGHKS and CDR2 YYEKEE (reference sequence). CDR3 loop: CASSLPGLAGGQETQYF. CDR3 in DNA: TGTGCCAGCAGCCTTCCAGGACTAGCGGGAGGGCAAGAGACCCAGTACTTC.

The chain uses TRBV18 and TRBJ1-2; 7 bases align to TRBD1. Germline V gives CDR1 KGHSH, CDR2 LQKENI. Trimming cost V 3 bases and J 4 bases; bases outside gene matches: 11. There are 16 residues in the CDR3. In DNA form, the CDR3 reads TGTGCCAGCTCACCCCGCCTCGAAGGGGGCAGCTATGGCTACACCTTC. Residues: CASSPRLEGGSYGYTF.

This clone was seen a handful of times. The chain combines TRBV6-6 with TRBJ1-2, with 10 bases identical to TRBD1. The CDR3 loop spans 13 amino acids. Trimming removed 8 bases from V and 3 bases from J; junction bases left unmatched: 3. CDR1 MNHNY and CDR2 SVGAGI come from the germline V gene (reference sequence). The DNA of the CDR3 is TGTGCCAGCGCCGGGACAGGGGACTATGGCTACACCTTC. Translation gives CASAGTGDYGYTF.

CDR3 DNA: TGTGCCAGCAGTTCCAACCTTGACCCGGGACTAGCAGTGGGGGAGCAGTTCTTC. It is translated as CASSSNLDPGLAVGEQFF. This chain connects TRBV27 to TRBJ2-1; 9 bases line up with TRBD2. With V trimmed by 4 bases and J by 10 bases, 20 bases remained unmatched. The germline gives CDR1 MNHEY, CDR2 SMNVEV (reference sequence). The CDR3 runs 18 residues.

The gene calls are TRBV7-9 and TRBJ1-2; 8 nucleotides line up with TRBD1. Trimming cost V 5 bases and J 8 bases; bases outside gene matches: 7. The germline CDR1 and CDR2 sequences are SEHNR and FQNEAQ (reference sequence). The CDR3 is made up of 13 amino acids. Here the CDR3 reads CASSTGQGQGYTF. The CDR3 DNA is TGTGCCAGCAGCACTGGACAGGGACAAGGCTACACCTTC.

The chain is built from TRBV11-1 and TRBJ2-2, with 7 bases matching TRBD1. The CDR3 has 14 residues. Germline assignment: CDR1 SGHAT and CDR2 FQDESV (reference sequence). After removal of 3 bases from V and 6 bases from J, the junction contained 4 bases not matched to a gene. The CDR3 protein is CASSFRQGPGELFF. The CDR3 nucleotides are TGTGCCAGCAGCTTCCGACAGGGTCCCGGGGAGCTGTTTTTT.